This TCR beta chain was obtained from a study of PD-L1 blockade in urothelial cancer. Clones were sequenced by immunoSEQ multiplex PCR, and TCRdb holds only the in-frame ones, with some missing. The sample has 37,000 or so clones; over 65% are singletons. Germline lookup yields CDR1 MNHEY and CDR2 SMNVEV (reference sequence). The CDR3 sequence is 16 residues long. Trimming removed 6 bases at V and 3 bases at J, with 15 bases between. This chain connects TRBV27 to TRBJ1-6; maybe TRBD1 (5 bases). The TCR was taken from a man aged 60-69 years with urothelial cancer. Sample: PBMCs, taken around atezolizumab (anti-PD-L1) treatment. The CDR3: CASSQGLQDYNSPLHF. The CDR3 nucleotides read TGTGCCAGCAGCCAGGGACTCCAGGACTATAATTCACCCCTCCACTTT.